This section outlines one T cell receptor beta chain sequence together with its context. This specimen comes from a study of T cell changes during pregnancy in multiple sclerosis. Assay: immunoSEQ multiplex PCR; the TCRdb copy retains only in-frame clones and omits some. The table has over 60,000 clones, approximately 92% seen once. This CDR3 comprises 13 residues. CDR1 is LNHNV and CDR2 is YYDKDF in the germline V gene (reference sequence). V was shortened by 4 bases and J by 5 bases, with 11 bases between the two germline ends. The source was peripheral blood, collected in the first trimester of pregnancy. This sequence was found in a female donor with multiple sclerosis, enrolled in a pregnancy study. J is TRBJ2-5 and V is TRBV15; weak D call: TRBD2 (6 bases). The CDR3: CATSKLGRETQYF. The CDR3 coding sequence is TGTGCCACCAGCAAACTAGGGAGGGAGACCCAGTACTTC.